These 16 T cell receptor beta chains were sequenced from one sample in a study of blood T cell repertoires in COVID-19. The method was immunoSEQ multiplex PCR; TCRdb's version includes in-frame clones alone and lacks a portion of them. The sample carries fewer than 500,000 clones, roughly nine tenths recorded once. Input material: PBMCs or T cells enriched from blood (not recorded which). These receptors came from a man aged 30-40 years who had recovered from COVID-19.

This chain connects TRBV28 to TRBJ2-4; the match to TRBD2 covers 7 bases. Germline-derived CDR1 and CDR2 are MDHEN and SYDVKM. The CDR3 spans 13 residues. V gave up 10 bases and J gave up 9 bases; unmatched junction bases: 12. The CDR3 reads CATTRLAATIQYF. Written as DNA, the CDR3 is TGTGCCACCACTCGACTAGCAGCCACCATTCAGTACTTC.

Written as DNA, the CDR3 is TGTGCCAGTAGTATGGGGGCCGGCGCCGGGGCCAACGTCCTGACTTTC. Translating it yields CASSMGAGAGANVLTF. The J gene is TRBJ2-6, the V gene TRBV19; TRBD1 might be the D (6 bases). Germline lookup yields CDR1 LNHDA and CDR2 SQIVND (reference sequence). The CDR3 consists of 16 residues. V lost 3 bases, J lost 4 bases, and 13 bases lay in between.

This chain connects TRBV7-8 to TRBJ1-2; D is possibly TRBD1 (5 bases). Germline CDR1 SGHVS, CDR2 FQNEAQ. Trimming took 5 bases from V and 4 from J, leaving 17 bases between them. This CDR3 contains 15 residues. The CDR3 sequence is CASSPSGGTFYGYTF. CDR3 coding DNA: TGTGCCAGCAGCCCCTCTGGGGGGACCTTCTATGGCTACACCTTC.

The chain carries TRBV10-3 and TRBJ1-1, with D unclear. Trimming removed 6 bases at V and 2 bases at J, with 10 bases between. The CDR3 extends over 13 amino acids. Germline-derived CDR1 and CDR2 are ENHRY and SYGVKD. CDR3 nucleotides: TGTGCCATCAGATACGGGAGTAACACTGAAGCTTTCTTT. The encoded protein is CAIRYGSNTEAFF.

The chain is built from TRBV7-9 and TRBJ1-2, with 7 bases identical to TRBD1. This CDR3 comprises 14 residues. Losses at the gene ends were 3 bases for V and 4 bases for J; bases not matched to a gene: 5. The V gene's germline CDR1 is SEHNR and CDR2 FQNEAQ (reference sequence). CDR3 DNA sequence: TGTGCCAGCAGCTTGGACGGGACAGTCTATGGCTACACCTTC. Protein sequence: CASSLDGTVYGYTF.

The chain links TRBV3-1 (or the pseudogene TRBV3-2) to TRBJ1-2; weak D call: TRBD1 (6 bases). The CDR3 totals 12 residues. CDR1 is LGHDT and CDR2 is YNNKEL in the germline V gene (reference sequence). Trimming took off 3 bases at V and 8 bases at J, with 10 bases between the two ends. CDR3 bases: TGTGCCAGCAGCCAGGGAGACAGGGGCTACACCTTC. As protein: CASSQGDRGYTF.

This clone appeared once. The CDR3 is CAGRGLAGVSFYNEQFF. CDR3 nucleotides: TGTGCCGGCAGGGGCCTAGCGGGAGTGTCCTTCTACAATGAGCAGTTCTTC. V usage is TRBV10-3 and J usage is TRBJ2-1, with 10 bases matching TRBD2. Germline-derived CDR1 and CDR2 are ENHRY and SYGVKD. Trimming cost V 11 bases and J 3 bases; bases outside gene matches: 16. The CDR3 loop spans 17 amino acids.

The chain employs TRBV29-1 and TRBJ2-4; 9 bases match TRBD1. V gave up 7 bases and J gave up 10 bases; unmatched junction bases: 14. This CDR3 has 14 amino acids. Per germline, CDR1 SQVTM and CDR2 ANQGSEA. This CDR3 reads CSAPSGTGIVIQYF. The CDR3 DNA reads TGCAGCGCTCCATCCGGGACAGGGATTGTGATTCAGTACTTC. The full variable domain, with the rest looked up from reference TRBV29-1 and TRBJ2-4, is SAVISQKPSRDICQRGTSLTIQCQVDSQVTMMFWYRQQPGQSLTLIATANQGSEATYESGFVIDKFPISRPNLTFSTLTVSNMSPEDSSIYLCSAPSGTGIVIQYFGAGTRLSVL.

For this clone: This specimen includes other DNA sequences encoding the same CDR3. The chain has TRBV29-1 and TRBJ1-1; 8 nucleotides align to TRBD1. The CDR3 runs to 11 residues. Germline V gene lookup returns CDR1 SQVTM and CDR2 ANQGSEA. V trimming: 6 bases; J trimming: 4 bases; junction bases outside the gene matches: 1. CDR3 DNA: TGCAGCGTCGACAGGGGCACTGAAGCTTTCTTT. This sequence encodes CSVDRGTEAFF. The whole variable domain, filled in from reference TRBV29-1 and TRBJ1-1, reads SAVISQKPSRDICQRGTSLTIQCQVDSQVTMMFWYRQQPGQSLTLIATANQGSEATYESGFVIDKFPISRPNLTFSTLTVSNMSPEDSSIYLCSVDRGTEAFFGQGTRLTVV.

The CDR3 loop is CASSILRYNEQFF. CDR3 sequence (DNA): TGTGCCAGTAGTATCCTCAGGTACAATGAGCAGTTCTTC. The chain couples TRBV19 to TRBJ2-1; D unclear. There are 13 residues in the CDR3. The germline V gene has CDR1 LNHDA and CDR2 SQIVND (reference sequence). Trimming cost V 3 bases and J 4 bases, with 7 bases left between them.

The V and J genes are TRBV20-1 and TRBJ2-5, with 9 bases matching TRBD2. J was trimmed by 4 bases and V by 3 bases; bases with no gene match: 9. The CDR3 has 15 amino acids. The V gene's germline CDR1 is DFQATT and CDR2 SNEGSKA (reference sequence). CDR3 sequence (DNA): TGCAGTGCTAGTCCAATTGGCGGGAGGGGAGAGACCCAGTACTTC. Encoded protein: CSASPIGGRGETQYF.

The chain uses TRBV11-3 and TRBJ2-7; 8 nucleotides line up with TRBD1. Germline lookup yields CDR1 SGHNT and CDR2 YENEEA. This CDR3 contains 15 residues. J gave up 0 bases and V 5 bases, and 6 bases lay outside the gene matches. The CDR3 nucleotides are TGTGCCAGCAGCCCATACAGGGGGAACTCCTACGAGCAGTACTTC. Translated: CASSPYRGNSYEQYF.

This chain links TRBV27 with TRBJ2-1, with 8 bases that match TRBD2. From germline, CDR1 is MNHEY and CDR2 SMNVEV (reference sequence). The ends lost 6 bases at V and 8 bases at J; junction bases unmatched: 12. This CDR3 contains 15 residues. The CDR3 sequence: CASSTGTSWRDEQFF. The DNA of the CDR3 is TGTGCCAGCAGCACCGGGACTAGTTGGCGGGATGAGCAGTTCTTC.

The chain uses TRBV4-1 and TRBJ2-1; 7 bases are shared with TRBD1. The CDR3 has 16 amino acids. CDR1 is MGHRA, CDR2 YSYEKL, per germline. The J segment lost 9 bases and the V segment lost 4 bases, leaving 15 bases of the junction unmatched. Here the CDR3 DNA reads TGCGCCAGCAGCCGAAATACAGGGGTCGCGGCCTCTGAGCAGTTCTTC. Protein: CASSRNTGVAASEQFF.

The J gene is TRBJ2-7, the V gene TRBV28, with TRBD2 as a possible D gene (6 bases). Germline loops: CDR1 MDHEN, CDR2 SYDVKM. CDR3 length equals 15 residues. The V end lost 8 bases, the J end lost 1 base, and 18 bases lay between the germline ends. This chain's CDR3 is CASRAHSGRSYEQYF. The CDR3 DNA sequence: TGTGCCAGCCGGGCACATAGCGGCCGTTCCTACGAGCAGTACTTC.

The chain carries TRBV3-1 (or the pseudogene TRBV3-2) and TRBJ2-7; 8 nucleotides align to TRBD2. This CDR3 region has 16 residues. The junction had 11 bases not matched to a gene; V was cut back by 1 base and J by 6 bases. Germline CDR1 and CDR2: LGHDT and YNNKEL (reference sequence). CDR3 region: CASSQVLSNRGGEQYF. The CDR3 coding sequence is TGTGCCAGCAGCCAAGTCTTGAGTAACCGGGGGGGCGAGCAGTACTTC.